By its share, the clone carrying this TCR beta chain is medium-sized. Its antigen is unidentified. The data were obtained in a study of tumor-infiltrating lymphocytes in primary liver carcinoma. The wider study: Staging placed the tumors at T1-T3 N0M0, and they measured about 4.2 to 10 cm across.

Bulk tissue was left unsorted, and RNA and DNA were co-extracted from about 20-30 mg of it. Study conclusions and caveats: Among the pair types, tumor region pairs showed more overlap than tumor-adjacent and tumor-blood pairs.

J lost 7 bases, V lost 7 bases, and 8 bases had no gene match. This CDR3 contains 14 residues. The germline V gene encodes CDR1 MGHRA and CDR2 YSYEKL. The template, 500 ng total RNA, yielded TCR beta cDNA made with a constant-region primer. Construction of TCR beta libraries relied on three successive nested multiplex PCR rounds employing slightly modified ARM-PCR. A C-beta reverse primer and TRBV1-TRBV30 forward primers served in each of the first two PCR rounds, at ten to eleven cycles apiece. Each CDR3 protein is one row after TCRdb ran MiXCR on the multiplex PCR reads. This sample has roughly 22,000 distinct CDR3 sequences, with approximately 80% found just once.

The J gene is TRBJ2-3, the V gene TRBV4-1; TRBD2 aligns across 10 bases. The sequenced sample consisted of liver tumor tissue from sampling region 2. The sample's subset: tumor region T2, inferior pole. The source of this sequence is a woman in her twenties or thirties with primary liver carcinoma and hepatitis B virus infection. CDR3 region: CASNQAGGENTQYF. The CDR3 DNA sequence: TGCGCCAGCAATCAAGCGGGGGGGGAGAATACGCAGTATTTT.